This T cell receptor (beta chain) was retrieved from a study of PD-1 blockade in classical Hodgkin lymphoma. On this clone itself: Its antigen is unidentified.

TCRdb's table, derived via immunoSEQ multiplex PCR, lists solely in-frame clones and lacks some. The sample consists of about 52,000 clones, approximately 89% of them appearing once. Regarding the study as a whole: It was reported that newly diagnosed patients had less baseline TCR diversity than healthy donors.

CDR3 length: 13 amino acids. Germline values: CDR1 MNHNS, CDR2 SASEGT. The V gene lost 4 bases and the J gene lost 9 bases, with 10 bases spanning the gap. The time point: cycle 4 day 1 (C4D1), after 5 to 7 weeks of nivolumab. Every one of the patients relapsed after autologous stem cell transplantation (brentuximab vedotin exposure was variable). This sequence originates from a human donor with classical Hodgkin lymphoma. Sequenced here: peripheral blood mononuclear cells (PBMCs), sampled before the fourth cycle of nivolumab. J is TRBJ1-6 and V is TRBV6-1; D is unresolved. CDR3 bases: TGTGCCAGCAGTGCCCCGATAGCTTCACCCCTCCACTTT. Translating it yields CASSAPIASPLHF.